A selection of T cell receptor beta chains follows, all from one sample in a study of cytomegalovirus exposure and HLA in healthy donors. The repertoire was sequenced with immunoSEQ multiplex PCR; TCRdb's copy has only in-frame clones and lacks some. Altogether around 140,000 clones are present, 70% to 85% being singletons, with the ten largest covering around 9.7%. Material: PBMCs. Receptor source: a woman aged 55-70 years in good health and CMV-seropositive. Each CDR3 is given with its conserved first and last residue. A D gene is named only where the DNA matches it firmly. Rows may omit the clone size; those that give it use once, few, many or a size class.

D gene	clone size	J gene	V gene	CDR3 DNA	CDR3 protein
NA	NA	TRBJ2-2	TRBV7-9	TGTGCCAGCAGCCCAGGGTGGACAGAGAACACCGGGGAGCTGTTTTTT	CASSPGWTENTGELFF
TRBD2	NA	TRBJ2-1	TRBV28	TGTGCCAGCAGACCCCTAGCGGGAGGGGACCCCAGCTCCTACAATGAGCAGTTCTTC	CASRPLAGGDPSSYNEQFF
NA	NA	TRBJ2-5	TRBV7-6	TGTGCCAGCAGCTTAACCGGGGGCCAAGAGACCCAGTACTTC	CASSLTGGQETQYF
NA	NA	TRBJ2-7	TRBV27	TGTGCCAGCAGTCCAGGACAGAGCTCCTACGAGCAGTACTTC	CASSPGQSSYEQYF
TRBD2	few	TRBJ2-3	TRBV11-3	TGTGCCAGCAGCCCTAGCGGGCCGGGGACAGATACGCAGTATTTT	CASSPSGPGTDTQYF
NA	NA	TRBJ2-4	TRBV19	TGTGCCAGTAGTATACACGAACAGGGAAAAAACATTCAGTACTTT	CASSIHEQGKNIQYF
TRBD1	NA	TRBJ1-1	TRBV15	TGTGCCACCAGCAGAGACCCGACAGGGGCCACTGAAGCTTTCTTT	CATSRDPTGATEAFF
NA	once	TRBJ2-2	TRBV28	TGTGCCAGCATGAAACGGGAGAACACCGGGGAGCTGTTTTTT	CASMKRENTGELFF
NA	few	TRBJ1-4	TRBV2	TGTGCCAGCAGATTATCTGAAAAACTGTTTTTT	CASRLSEKLFF
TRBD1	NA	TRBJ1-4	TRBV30	TGTGCCTGGAGTGAGGGACAGGGTGAAAAACTGTTTTTT	CAWSEGQGEKLFF
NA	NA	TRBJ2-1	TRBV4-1	TGCGCCAGCAGCCCGTACGAGGGCTACTCCTACAATGAGCAGTTCTTC	CASSPYEGYSYNEQFF
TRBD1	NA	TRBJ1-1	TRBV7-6	TGTGCCAGCAGCTTAGTAGGGACAGGGTCGGGCACTGAAGCTTTCTTT	CASSLVGTGSGTEAFF
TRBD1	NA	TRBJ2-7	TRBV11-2	TGTGCCAGCAGCTCCGGGACAGGGTATAAGCAGTACTTC	CASSSGTGYKQYF
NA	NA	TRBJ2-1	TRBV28	TGTGCCGCCAGGGTAGGGAATTTCGACTACAATGAGCAGTTCTTC	CAARVGNFDYNEQFF
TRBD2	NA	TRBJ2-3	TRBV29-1	TGCACCCTTTGGGCTAGCGGGAGGAGAGTCACAGATACGCAGTATTTT	CTLWASGRRVTDTQYF
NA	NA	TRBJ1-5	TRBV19	TGTGCCAGTAACTTAGGGGGTTATCAGCCCCAGCATTTT	CASNLGGYQPQHF
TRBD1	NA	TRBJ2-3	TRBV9	TGTGCCAGCAGCAAGAGGTCGGAAGGGGGCTCCGGTAGGGATACGCGGTATTTT	CASSKRSEGGSGRDTRYF
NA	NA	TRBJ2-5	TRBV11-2	TGTGCCAGCAGCTTTGGGGACTCCCAAGAGACCCAGTACTTC	CASSFGDSQETQYF
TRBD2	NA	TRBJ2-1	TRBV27	TGTGCCAGCAGTTTCGCGGGAGTTGGCTACAATGAGCAGTTCTTC	CASSFAGVGYNEQFF
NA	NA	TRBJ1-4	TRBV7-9	TGTGCCAGCAGCTTAGGAGTGGCTAATGAAAAACTGTTTTTT	CASSLGVANEKLFF
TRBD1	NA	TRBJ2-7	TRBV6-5	TGTGCCAGCAGTAGAACCGGGACAGGCTCCTACGAGCAGTACTTC	CASSRTGTGSYEQYF
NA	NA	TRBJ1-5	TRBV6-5	TGTGCCAGCAGACCATCAGACAGCAGCAATCAGCCCCAGCATTTT	CASRPSDSSNQPQHF
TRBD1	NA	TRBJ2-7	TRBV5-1	TGCGCCAGCAGGAGGGTCGGACAGGGTCCCTACGAGCAGTACTTC	CASRRVGQGPYEQYF
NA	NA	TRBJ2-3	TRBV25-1	TGTGCCAGCAGTCTGCTAGCGACTAGCACAGATACGCAGTATTTT	CASSLLATSTDTQYF
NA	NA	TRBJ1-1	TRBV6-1	TGTGCCAGCAGTGTCAGAAGGGGGTTGAACACTGAAGCTTTCTTT	CASSVRRGLNTEAFF
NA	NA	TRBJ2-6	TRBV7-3	TGTGCCTCGAGAACTGACTCTGGGGCCAACGTCCTGACTTTC	CASRTDSGANVLTF